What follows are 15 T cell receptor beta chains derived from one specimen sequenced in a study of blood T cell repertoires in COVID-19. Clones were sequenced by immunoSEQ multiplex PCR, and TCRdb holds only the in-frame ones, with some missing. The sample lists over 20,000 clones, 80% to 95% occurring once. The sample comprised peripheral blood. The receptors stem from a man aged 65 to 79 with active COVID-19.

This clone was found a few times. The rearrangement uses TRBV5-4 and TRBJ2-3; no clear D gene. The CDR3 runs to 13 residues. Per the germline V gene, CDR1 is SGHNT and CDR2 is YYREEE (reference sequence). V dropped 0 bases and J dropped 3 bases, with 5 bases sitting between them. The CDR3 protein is CASSLVQTDTQYF. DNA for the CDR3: TGTGCCAGCAGCTTGGTCCAGACAGATACGCAGTATTTT.

As DNA, the CDR3 is TGTGCCAGCAGTTACGGGACAGAGGACACAGATACGCAGTATTTT. It is translated as CASSYGTEDTDTQYF. The chain is built from TRBV6-2 or TRBV6-3 and TRBJ2-3; the match to TRBD1 covers 7 bases. This CDR3 region has 15 residues. Germline trimming cut 2 bases from V and 2 bases from J; bases unmatched to any gene: 4. Germline V gene sequence: CDR1 MNHEY, CDR2 SVGEGT.

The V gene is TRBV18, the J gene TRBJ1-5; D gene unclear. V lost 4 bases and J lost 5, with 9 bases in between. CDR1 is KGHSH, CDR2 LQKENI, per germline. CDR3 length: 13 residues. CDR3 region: CASSQGGYQPQHF. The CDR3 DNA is TGTGCCAGCTCACAGGGAGGGTATCAGCCCCAGCATTTT.

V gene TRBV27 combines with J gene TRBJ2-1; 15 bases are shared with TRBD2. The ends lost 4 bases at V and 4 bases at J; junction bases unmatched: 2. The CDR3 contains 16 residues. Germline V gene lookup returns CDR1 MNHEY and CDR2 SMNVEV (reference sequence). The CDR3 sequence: CASSSGLAGGYNEQFF. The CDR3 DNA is TGTGCCAGCAGTTCCGGACTAGCGGGGGGGTACAATGAGCAGTTCTTC.

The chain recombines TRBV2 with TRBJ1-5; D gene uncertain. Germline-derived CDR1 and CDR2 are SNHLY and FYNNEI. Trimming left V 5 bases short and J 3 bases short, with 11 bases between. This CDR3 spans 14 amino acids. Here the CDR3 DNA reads TGTGCCAGCAGTAAGAACAGTTACAATCAGCCCCAGCATTTT. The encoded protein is CASSKNSYNQPQHF.

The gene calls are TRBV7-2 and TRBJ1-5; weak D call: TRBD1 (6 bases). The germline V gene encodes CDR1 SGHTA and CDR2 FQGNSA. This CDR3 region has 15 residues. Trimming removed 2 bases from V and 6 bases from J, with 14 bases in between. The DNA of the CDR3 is TGTGCCAGCAGCTTAAGAGGGGGGGATCTTCAGCCCCAGCATTTT. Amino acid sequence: CASSLRGGDLQPQHF.

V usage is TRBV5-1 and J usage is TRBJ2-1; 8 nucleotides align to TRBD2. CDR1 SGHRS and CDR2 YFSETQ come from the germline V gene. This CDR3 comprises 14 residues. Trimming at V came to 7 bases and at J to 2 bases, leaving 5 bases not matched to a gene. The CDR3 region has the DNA TGCGCCAGCGGTCGGGAGGGCACCTACAATGAGCAGTTCTTC. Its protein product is CASGREGTYNEQFF.

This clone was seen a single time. The CDR3 region has the DNA TGCAGTGCTACCAGTGGCCACGAGCAGTACTTC. Amino acid sequence: CSATSGHEQYF. The chain has TRBV20-1 and TRBJ2-7; D ambiguous. The CDR3 has 11 amino acids. V lost 4 bases and J lost 5, with 9 bases in between. Germline loops: CDR1 DFQATT, CDR2 SNEGSKA (reference sequence).

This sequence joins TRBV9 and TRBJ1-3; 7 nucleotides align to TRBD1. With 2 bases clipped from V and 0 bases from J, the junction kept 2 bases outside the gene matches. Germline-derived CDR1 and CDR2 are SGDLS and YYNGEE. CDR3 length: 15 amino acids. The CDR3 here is CASSVRDSSGNTIYF. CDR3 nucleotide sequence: TGTGCCAGCAGCGTCCGGGACAGCTCTGGAAACACCATATATTTT.

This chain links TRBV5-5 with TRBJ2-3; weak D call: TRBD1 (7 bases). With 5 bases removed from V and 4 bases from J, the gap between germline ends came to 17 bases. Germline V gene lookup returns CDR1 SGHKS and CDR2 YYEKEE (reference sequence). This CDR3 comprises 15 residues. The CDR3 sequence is CASRPGGFTADTQYF. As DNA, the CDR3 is TGTGCCAGCAGGCCAGGGGGGTTCACGGCAGATACGCAGTATTTT.

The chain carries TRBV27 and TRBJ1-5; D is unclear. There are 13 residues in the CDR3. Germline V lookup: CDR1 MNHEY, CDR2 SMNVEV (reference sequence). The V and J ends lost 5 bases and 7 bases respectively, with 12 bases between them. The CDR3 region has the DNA TGTGCCAGCAGTACAGAGGGTCAGCAGCCCCAGCATTTT. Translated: CASSTEGQQPQHF.

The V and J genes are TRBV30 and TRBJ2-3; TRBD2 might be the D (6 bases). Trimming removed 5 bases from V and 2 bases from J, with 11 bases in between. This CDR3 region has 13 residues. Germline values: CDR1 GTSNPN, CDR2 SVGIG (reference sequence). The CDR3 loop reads CAWSGGHTDTQYF. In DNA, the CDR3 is TGTGCCTGGTCCGGGGGTCACACAGATACGCAGTATTTT.

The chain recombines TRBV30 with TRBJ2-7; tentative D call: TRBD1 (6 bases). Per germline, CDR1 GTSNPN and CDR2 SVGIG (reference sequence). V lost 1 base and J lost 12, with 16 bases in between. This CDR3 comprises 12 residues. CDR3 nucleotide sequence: TGTGCCTGGAGTGGAGGGTGGGGGCGTCCGTACTTC. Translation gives CAWSGGWGRPYF.

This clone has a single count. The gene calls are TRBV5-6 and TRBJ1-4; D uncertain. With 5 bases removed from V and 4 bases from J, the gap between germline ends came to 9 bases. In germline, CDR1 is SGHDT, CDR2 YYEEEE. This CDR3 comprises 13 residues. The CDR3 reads CASRSRRNEKLFF. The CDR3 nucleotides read TGTGCCAGCAGATCCAGGCGTAATGAAAAACTGTTTTTT.

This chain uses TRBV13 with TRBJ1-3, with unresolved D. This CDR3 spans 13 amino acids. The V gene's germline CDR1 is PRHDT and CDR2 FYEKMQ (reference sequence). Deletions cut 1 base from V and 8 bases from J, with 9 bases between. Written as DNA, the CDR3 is TGTGCCAGCAGCTTAGATGGTATAGACACCATATATTTT. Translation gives CASSLDGIDTIYF.